These T cell receptor beta chains were read from a single sample in a study of blood T cell repertoires in COVID-19. TCRdb's table, derived via immunoSEQ multiplex PCR, lists solely in-frame clones and lacks some. Among roughly 260,000 clones, about 80% were seen once, and the ten largest hold 4.5% to 6%. The sample taken for sequencing was peripheral blood. The receptors were gathered from a woman of 80 years or more with active or convalescent COVID-19. CDR3s include the opening cysteine and the closing phenylalanine or tryptophan. The D gene is left open where the match is weak. Only part of the rows carry a size: once, few, many, or a class if the clone is expanded.

clone_size d_call j_call v_call cdr3_aa cdr3_nt
- - TRBJ1-1 TRBV2 CASVKGDWTEAFF TGTGCCAGTGTAAAAGGGGATTGGACTGAAGCTTTCTTT
- - TRBJ2-4 TRBV9 CASSLSGGWDIQYF TGTGCCAGCAGCCTGAGTGGGGGCTGGGACATTCAGTACTTC
- - TRBJ2-7 TRBV2 CASTLGVGPRGRQYF TGTGCCAGCACCCTGGGGGTTGGGCCCAGGGGTCGGCAGTACTTC
- TRBD1 TRBJ1-1 TRBV19 CASSHRGNTEAFF TGTGCCAGTAGCCACAGGGGGAACACTGAAGCTTTCTTT
- - TRBJ1-2 TRBV15 CATSRGRRNNYGYTF TGTGCCACCAGCAGAGGGAGGAGGAACAACTATGGCTACACCTTC
- - TRBJ2-7 TRBV19 CASAPEGGNEQYF TGTGCCAGTGCTCCAGAAGGAGGGAACGAGCAGTACTTC
- TRBD2 TRBJ2-1 TRBV28 CASTSGGGASGLSNEQFF TGTGCCAGCACCTCGGGCGGGGGGGCCTCCGGCCTTAGCAATGAGCAGTTCTTC
- TRBD1 TRBJ2-1 TRBV5-1 CASSRQGGSGYEQFF TGCGCCAGCAGCCGACAGGGTGGATCGGGATATGAGCAGTTCTTC
once TRBD2 TRBJ2-1 TRBV15 CATSRDRPGLAGESGNEQFF TGTGCCACCAGCAGAGATCGACCGGGACTAGCGGGAGAGTCTGGCAATGAGCAGTTCTTC
- - TRBJ2-7 TRBV2 CASNIQSYEQYF TGTGCCAGCAATATACAGAGTTACGAGCAGTACTTC
- TRBD1 TRBJ1-1 TRBV7-9 CASSLQGANTEAFF TGTGCCAGCAGCTTACAGGGGGCGAACACTGAAGCTTTCTTT
- TRBD1 TRBJ1-6 TRBV27 CASSRGQGNSPLHF TGTGCCAGCAGTCGGGGACAGGGTAATTCACCCCTCCACTTT
many - TRBJ1-6 TRBV30 CAWSVRVLNSPLHF TGTGCCTGGAGTGTACGGGTCTTGAATTCACCCCTCCACTTT
- - TRBJ2-5 TRBV7-9 CASSYGTQETQYF TGTGCCAGCAGCTACGGGACTCAGGAGACCCAGTACTTC
few - TRBJ1-3 TRBV19 CASSNPGSSGNTIYF TGTGCCAGTAGTAATCCGGGGAGCTCTGGAAACACCATATATTTT
- - TRBJ2-5 TRBV18 CASSPKTVRETQYF TGTGCCAGCTCACCAAAGACTGTCCGTGAGACCCAGTACTTC
few - TRBJ1-3 TRBV27 CASSLSDSSGNTIYF TGTGCCAGCAGTTTAAGTGACAGCAGCGGAAACACCATATATTTT
- TRBD1 TRBJ1-2 TRBV6-5 CASSSRTGLYGYTF TGTGCCAGCAGCTCGAGGACAGGACTCTATGGCTACACCTTC
- - TRBJ1-4 TRBV15 CATSHLGGTNEKLFF TGTGCCACCAGCCACTTGGGGGGAACTAATGAAAAACTGTTTTTT
- TRBD1 TRBJ1-4 TRBV28 CASEEDRGSNEKLFF TGTGCCAGCGAAGAAGACAGGGGCTCTAATGAAAAACTGTTTTTT
many TRBD1 TRBJ1-1 TRBV2 CASSVPWDSYTNTEAFF TGTGCCAGCAGTGTACCTTGGGACAGCTACACGAACACTGAAGCTTTCTTT
- - TRBJ2-2 TRBV7-9 CASSRTGNTGELFF TGTGCCAGCAGCAGAACGGGGAACACCGGGGAGCTGTTTTTT
- - TRBJ2-1 TRBV3-1/TRBV3-2 CASSQDLVPQRQFF TGTGCCAGCAGCCAAGATCTAGTCCCGCAGAGGCAGTTCTTC
once TRBD2 TRBJ2-7 TRBV5-4 CASSLGQRGPSSYEQYF TGTGCCAGCAGCTTGGGTCAGCGGGGGCCGAGCTCCTACGAGCAGTACTTC
- TRBD1 TRBJ1-1 TRBV10-3 CAISGTGVWLGSPEAFF TGTGCCATCAGTGGGACAGGGGTATGGTTAGGGAGCCCAGAAGCTTTCTTT
- - TRBJ2-2 TRBV3-1/TRBV3-2 CASIAYANTGELFF TGTGCCAGCATTGCCTACGCGAACACCGGGGAGCTGTTTTTT
- - TRBJ1-1 TRBV19 CASKGRTEAFF TGTGCCAGTAAAGGGAGGACTGAAGCTTTCTTT
- - TRBJ1-1 TRBV11-3 CASSFGGSNTEAFF TGTGCCAGCAGCTTCGGGGGTTCGAACACTGAAGCTTTCTTT
once TRBD1 TRBJ1-1 TRBV2 CASSQGAWDTEAFF TGTGCCAGCAGTCAGGGGGCGTGGGACACTGAAGCTTTCTTT
once - TRBJ2-3 TRBV9 CASSDLGGTDTQYF TGTGCCAGCAGCGACCTTGGGGGGACCGATACGCAGTATTTT
- - TRBJ2-7 TRBV24-1 CATSPTPRGVPSYEQYF TGTGCCACCAGCCCAACCCCCAGGGGGGTCCCCTCCTACGAGCAGTACTTC
- TRBD2 TRBJ2-3 TRBV7-2 CASSLFSGRSTGTQYF TGTGCCAGCAGCTTATTTAGCGGGAGGAGCACAGGTACGCAGTATTTT
- - TRBJ1-3 TRBV6-5 CASSLGAAGNTIYF TGTGCCAGCAGTTTAGGGGCAGCTGGAAACACCATATATTTT
- - TRBJ2-1 TRBV5-4 CASSLAGYEQFF TGTGCCAGCAGCTTGGCCGGGTATGAGCAGTTCTTC
- - TRBJ2-3 TRBV5-1 CASSLEAGLLLDTQYF TGCGCCAGCAGCTTGGAGGCAGGGCTTTTATTAGATACGCAGTATTTT
- TRBD1 TRBJ1-5 TRBV10-3 CAAKPGQGAGQPQHF TGTGCCGCAAAACCGGGACAGGGGGCCGGTCAGCCCCAGCATTTT
- - TRBJ1-6 TRBV5-1 CASSLGTAVYNSPLHF TGCGCCAGCAGCTTGGGAACAGCCGTCTATAATTCACCCCTCCACTTT
- TRBD2 TRBJ2-1 TRBV5-1 CASSLISAGGGNEQFF TGCGCCAGCAGCTTGATTTCCGCGGGAGGCGGGAATGAGCAGTTCTTC
- - TRBJ1-3 TRBV6-1 CASSEGTVGRAYHISGNTIYF TGTGCCAGCAGTGAAGGTACCGTTGGCAGGGCCTATCACATCTCTGGAAACACCATATATTTT
- TRBD2 TRBJ2-2 TRBV18 CASSTFSGRSAGELFF TGTGCCAGCTCAACCTTTAGCGGGAGATCGGCCGGGGAGCTGTTTTTT
- TRBD1 TRBJ2-3 TRBV2 CASRAGDRVRDTQYF TGTGCCAGCAGGGCCGGGGACAGGGTTAGAGATACGCAGTATTTT
once TRBD1 TRBJ1-2 TRBV3-1/TRBV3-2 CASSQERLVTGGYGYTF TGTGCCAGCAGCCAAGAAAGGCTTGTGACAGGGGGCTATGGCTACACCTTC
- - TRBJ2-3 TRBV5-8 CASWYDSLPDTQYF TGTGCCAGCTGGTATGACAGTCTCCCAGATACGCAGTATTTT
- - TRBJ1-6 TRBV7-8 CASSGARVNSPLHF TGTGCCAGCAGCGGGGCCAGGGTTAATTCACCCCTCCACTTT
- TRBD1 TRBJ2-2 TRBV2 CASTGQSFNTGELFF TGTGCCAGCACGGGACAGAGCTTTAACACCGGGGAGCTGTTTTTT
- TRBD2 TRBJ2-7 TRBV6-2/TRBV6-3 CASSYTVAGVRYEQYF TGTGCCAGCAGTTACACCGTGGCGGGAGTACGGTACGAGCAGTACTTC